Listed below are T cell receptor beta chains from one sample, sequenced in a study of Graves' ophthalmopathy and Graves' hyperthyroidism. One entry per CDR3 protein results from TCRdb running MiXCR on the multiplex PCR reads. The profile shows approximately 330,000 distinct CDR3 sequences, under 20% of them singletons. The sequencing input was peripheral blood. Receptors were obtained from an adult man with Graves' ophthalmopathy. Both conserved end residues are part of each CDR3. The D gene is left open where the match is weak. Only some rows state a clone size, as once, few, many or a class for expanded clones.

TRBV6-2/TRBV6-3	TRBJ1-3	15	NA	TRBD1	CASSYGTASGNTIYF	TGTGCCAGCAGTTACGGGACAGCCTCTGGAAACACCATATATTTT
TRBV30	TRBJ1-6	14	many	NA	CAWSVGSRGSPLHF	TGTGCCTGGAGTGTGGGCTCCAGGGGTTCACCCCTCCACTTT
TRBV4-1	TRBJ1-5	16	NA	NA	CASSQDVGASNQPQHF	TGCGCCAGCAGCCAAGATGTGGGAGCCAGCAATCAGCCCCAGCATTTT
TRBV6-1	TRBJ1-2	14	once	NA	CASSESGRVDGYTF	TGTGCCAGCAGTGAATCGGGCAGGGTCGATGGCTACACCTTC
TRBV12-3/TRBV12-4	TRBJ1-5	15	many	TRBD1	CASSLTGGSGQPQHF	TGTGCCAGCAGTCTCACAGGGGGCTCGGGTCAGCCCCAGCATTTT
TRBV7-6	TRBJ2-7	11	many	NA	CASSSSGEQYF	TGTGCCAGCAGCTCCTCGGGCGAGCAGTACTTC
TRBV4-3	TRBJ1-5	16	few	TRBD1	CASSQDIQGAGQPQHF	TGCGCCAGCAGCCAAGATATACAGGGGGCGGGTCAGCCCCAGCATTTT
TRBV7-2	TRBJ2-5	13	many	NA	CASSSRLGVTQYF	TGTGCCAGCAGCTCGCGATTGGGGGTGACCCAGTACTTC
TRBV6-5	TRBJ2-5	17	many	TRBD2	CASSYLTSGEGQETQYF	TGTGCCAGCAGTTACCTTACTAGCGGCGAAGGTCAAGAGACCCAGTACTTC
TRBV27	TRBJ1-5	13	many	NA	CASSLTGAEPQHF	TGTGCCAGCAGTTTGACAGGTGCGGAGCCCCAGCATTTT
TRBV12-3/TRBV12-4	TRBJ1-1	17	once	TRBD1	CASSDPGGRGRNTEAFF	TGTGCCAGCAGTGACCCGGGGGGCAGGGGGCGGAACACTGAAGCTTTCTTT
TRBV15	TRBJ2-7	14	many	TRBD1	CATSRGDRGYEQYF	TGTGCCACCAGCAGGGGGGACAGGGGCTACGAGCAGTACTTC
TRBV12-3/TRBV12-4	TRBJ1-2	14	NA	NA	CASSSPPGLEGYTF	TGTGCCAGCAGTTCGCCGCCGGGGTTGGAAGGCTACACCTTC
TRBV15	TRBJ2-7	14	NA	NA	CATSITRGPYEQYF	TGTGCCACCAGCATAACCAGGGGACCCTACGAGCAGTACTTC
TRBV6-2/TRBV6-3	TRBJ2-2	18	many	TRBD2	CASSYLRGGVVDTGELFF	TGTGCCAGCAGTTACCTGCGGGGGGGCGTCGTGGACACCGGGGAGCTGTTTTTT
TRBV30	TRBJ1-3	14	once	NA	CASSYSIFGNTIYF	TGTGCCAGCAGTTACTCGATATTTGGAAACACCATATATTTT
TRBV6-1	TRBJ1-4	15	many	TRBD1	CASSVTGGNNEKLFF	TGTGCCAGCAGTGTTACAGGGGGCAATAATGAAAAACTGTTTTTT
TRBV29-1	TRBJ2-2	15	many	NA	CSVEARSANTGELFF	TGCAGCGTTGAAGCCCGGTCCGCGAACACCGGGGAGCTGTTTTTT
TRBV11-2	TRBJ2-5	18	many	TRBD2	CASSFLPFSSGYQETQYF	TGTGCCAGCAGCTTCCTGCCCTTCTCTAGCGGATACCAAGAGACCCAGTACTTC
TRBV5-1	TRBJ2-7	15	few	NA	CASSSSTGSSYEQYF	TGCGCCAGCAGCTCTTCCACCGGGAGCTCCTACGAGCAGTACTTC
TRBV11-2	TRBJ1-2	16	many	NA	CASSLEGRTANYGYTF	TGTGCCAGCAGCTTAGAGGGACGGACTGCTAACTATGGCTACACCTTC
TRBV6-1	TRBJ1-2	15	many	TRBD1	CASRSGTGGKIGYTF	TGTGCCAGCAGATCCGGGACAGGGGGCAAGATTGGCTACACCTTC
TRBV28	TRBJ1-2	14	many	NA	CASSSRHLNYGYTF	TGTGCCAGCAGCTCTCGACACCTTAACTATGGCTACACCTTC
TRBV7-9	TRBJ1-6	14	many	NA	CASSFPRENSPLHF	TGTGCCAGCAGCTTCCCCAGGGAAAATTCACCCCTCCACTTT
TRBV10-3	TRBJ2-5	14	NA	TRBD1	CAISDPRDSYDQYF	TGTGCCATCAGTGACCCCCGGGACAGCTACGACCAGTACTTC
TRBV20-1	TRBJ1-5	13	many	NA	CSASHRSNQPQHF	TGCAGTGCTAGTCACCGAAGCAATCAGCCCCAGCATTTT
TRBV6-1	TRBJ1-2	12	many	NA	CASYGSSNGYTF	TGTGCCAGCTATGGGAGCTCGAATGGCTACACCTTC
TRBV6-5	TRBJ2-5	13	NA	NA	CASSFTGRETQYF	TGTGCCAGCAGTTTTACAGGGAGGGAGACCCAGTACTTC
TRBV7-7	TRBJ2-5	15	many	NA	CASSSSGGDGETQYF	TGTGCTAGCAGCTCCTCGGGCGGGGATGGAGAGACCCAGTACTTC
TRBV24-1	TRBJ1-1	14	many	NA	CATRGTAMNTEAFF	TGTGCCACCCGTGGAACAGCGATGAACACTGAAGCTTTCTTT
TRBV10-3	TRBJ2-2	13	many	NA	CAISVLDTGELFF	TGTGCCATCAGTGTACTCGACACCGGGGAGCTGTTTTTT
TRBV30	TRBJ2-1	14	NA	NA	CAWSVELGALEQFF	TGTGCCTGGAGTGTAGAGCTAGGGGCCCTCGAGCAGTTCTTC
TRBV20-1	TRBJ2-7	13	many	TRBD1	CSAPGQGIYEQYF	TGCAGTGCTCCCGGACAGGGGATCTACGAGCAGTACTTC
TRBV29-1	TRBJ2-7	13	many	TRBD1	CSVAGQGAYEQYF	TGCAGCGTTGCGGGACAGGGAGCGTACGAGCAGTACTTC
TRBV18	TRBJ1-6	14	many	NA	CASSPPQENSPLHF	TGTGCCAGCTCACCACCGCAAGAAAATTCACCCCTCCACTTT
TRBV6-2/TRBV6-3	TRBJ2-7	13	many	NA	CASSYYPPPEQYF	TGTGCCAGCAGTTACTATCCCCCTCCCGAGCAGTACTTC
TRBV7-2	TRBJ2-7	13	NA	NA	CASSLGVGYEQYF	TGTGCCAGCAGCTTAGGAGTCGGTTACGAGCAGTACTTC
TRBV7-9	TRBJ1-1	15	many	NA	CASSLARVGSTEAFF	TGTGCCAGCAGCTTAGCGCGGGTGGGGTCCACTGAAGCTTTCTTT
TRBV6-1	TRBJ1-2	15	few	NA	CASRRGTSSFYGYTF	TGTGCCAGCAGACGCGGTACATCCTCCTTCTATGGCTACACCTTC
TRBV5-1	TRBJ1-1	12	many	TRBD1	CASSSGQLEAFF	TGCGCCAGCAGCTCGGGACAGCTTGAAGCTTTCTTT
TRBV7-3	TRBJ1-1	14	NA	NA	CASSLEVGSTEAFF	TGTGCCAGCAGCTTAGAAGTGGGTAGCACTGAAGCTTTCTTT
TRBV28	TRBJ2-5	11	many	NA	CASSFSGAQYF	TGTGCCAGCAGCTTTAGTGGGGCCCAGTACTTC